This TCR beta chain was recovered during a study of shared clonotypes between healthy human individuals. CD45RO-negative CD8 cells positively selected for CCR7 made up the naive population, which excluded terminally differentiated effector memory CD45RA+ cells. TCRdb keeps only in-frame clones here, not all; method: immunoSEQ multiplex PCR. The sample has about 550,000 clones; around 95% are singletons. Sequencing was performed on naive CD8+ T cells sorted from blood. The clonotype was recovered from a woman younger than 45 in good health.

DNA of the CDR3: TGTGCCAGCAGCCCTACAGGTGCGCCCGGGGAGCTGTTTTTT. As protein: CASSPTGAPGELFF. V usage is TRBV7-9 and J usage is TRBJ2-2; tentative D call: TRBD1 (5 bases). CDR3 length: 14 residues. Trimming removed 5 bases at V and 6 bases at J, with 13 bases between. Germline-derived CDR1 and CDR2 are SEHNR and FQNEAQ (reference sequence).